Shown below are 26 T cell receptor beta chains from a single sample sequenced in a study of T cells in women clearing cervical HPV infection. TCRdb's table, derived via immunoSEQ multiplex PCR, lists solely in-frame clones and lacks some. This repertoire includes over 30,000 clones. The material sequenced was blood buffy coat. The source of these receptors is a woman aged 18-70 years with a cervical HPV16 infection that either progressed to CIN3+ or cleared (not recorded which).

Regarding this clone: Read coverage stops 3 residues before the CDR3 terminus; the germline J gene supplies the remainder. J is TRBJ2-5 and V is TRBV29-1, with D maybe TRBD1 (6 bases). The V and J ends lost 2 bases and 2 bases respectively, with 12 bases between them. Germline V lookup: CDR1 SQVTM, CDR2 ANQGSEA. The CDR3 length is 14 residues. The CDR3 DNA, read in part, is TGCAGCGTTGAATTCCGGGACAAGCAAGAGACC. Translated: CSVEFRDKQET. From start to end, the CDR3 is CSVEFRDKQETQYF. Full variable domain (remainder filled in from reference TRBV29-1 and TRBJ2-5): SAVISQKPSRDICQRGTSLTIQCQVDSQVTMMFWYRQQPGQSLTLIATANQGSEATYESGFVIDKFPISRPNLTFSTLTVSNMSPEDSSIYLCSVEFRDKQETQYFGPGTRLLVL.

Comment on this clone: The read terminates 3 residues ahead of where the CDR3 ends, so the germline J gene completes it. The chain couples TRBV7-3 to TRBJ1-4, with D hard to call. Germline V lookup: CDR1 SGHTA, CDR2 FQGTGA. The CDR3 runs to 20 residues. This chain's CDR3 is CASSLTPQDTYSLRGSPLFF. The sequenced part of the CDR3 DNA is TGTGCCAGCAGCTTAACCCCCCAAGACACTTACTCCCTAAGAGGATCACCA.

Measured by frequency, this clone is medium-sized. The sequenced CDR3 bases are TGCAGTGCTAGGCTAGCGGGGGGCCTAGGCAAAAACATT. Its protein is CSARLAGGLGKNI. The CDR3 in its entirety is CSARLAGGLGKNIQYF. The rearrangement uses TRBV20-1 and TRBJ2-4; TRBD2 matches 11 bases. The CDR3 extends 3 residues past the end of the read, so its final part is completed from the germline J gene. Trimming cost V 3 bases and J 3 bases; bases outside gene matches: 7. The germline V gene encodes CDR1 DFQATT and CDR2 SNEGSKA (reference sequence). This CDR3 spans 16 amino acids.

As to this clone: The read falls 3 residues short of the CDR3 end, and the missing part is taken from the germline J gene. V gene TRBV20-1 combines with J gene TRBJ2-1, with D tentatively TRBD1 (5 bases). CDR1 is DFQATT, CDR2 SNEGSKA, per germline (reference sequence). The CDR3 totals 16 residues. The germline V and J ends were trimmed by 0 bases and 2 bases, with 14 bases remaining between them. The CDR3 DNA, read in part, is TGCAGTGCTAGAGATTTAGGGGAAAGTCCCTACAATGAG. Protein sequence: CSARDLGESPYNE. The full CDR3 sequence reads CSARDLGESPYNEQFF.

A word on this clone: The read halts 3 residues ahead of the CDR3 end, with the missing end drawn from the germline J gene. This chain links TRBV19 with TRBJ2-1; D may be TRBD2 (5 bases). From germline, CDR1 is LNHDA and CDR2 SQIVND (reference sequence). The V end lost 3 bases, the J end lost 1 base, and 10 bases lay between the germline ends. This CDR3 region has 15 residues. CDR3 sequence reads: CASSITGNSYNEQFF. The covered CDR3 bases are TGTGCCAGTAGTATTACGGGGAATTCCTACAATGAG.

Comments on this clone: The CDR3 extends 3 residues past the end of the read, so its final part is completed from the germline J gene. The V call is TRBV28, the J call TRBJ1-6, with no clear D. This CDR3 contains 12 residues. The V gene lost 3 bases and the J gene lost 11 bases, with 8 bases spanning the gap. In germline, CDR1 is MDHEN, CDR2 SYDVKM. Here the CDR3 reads CASSFAGTPLHF. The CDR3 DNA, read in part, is TGTGCCAGCAGTTTCGCGGGTACACCC.

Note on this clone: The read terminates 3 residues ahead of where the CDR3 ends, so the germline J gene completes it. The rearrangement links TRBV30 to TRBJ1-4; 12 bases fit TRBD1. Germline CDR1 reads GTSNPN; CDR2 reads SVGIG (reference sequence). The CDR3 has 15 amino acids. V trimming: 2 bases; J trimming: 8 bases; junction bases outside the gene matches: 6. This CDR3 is CAWSSRDRGLEKLFF. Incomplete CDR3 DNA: TGTGCCTGGAGTAGCAGGGACAGGGGGCTCGAAAAA. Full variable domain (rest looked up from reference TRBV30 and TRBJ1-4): SQTIHQWPATLVQPVGSPLSLECTVEGTSNPNLYWYRQAAGRGLQLLFYSVGIGQISSEVPQNLSASRPQDRQFILSSKKLLLSDSGFYLCAWSSRDRGLEKLFFGSGTQLSVL.

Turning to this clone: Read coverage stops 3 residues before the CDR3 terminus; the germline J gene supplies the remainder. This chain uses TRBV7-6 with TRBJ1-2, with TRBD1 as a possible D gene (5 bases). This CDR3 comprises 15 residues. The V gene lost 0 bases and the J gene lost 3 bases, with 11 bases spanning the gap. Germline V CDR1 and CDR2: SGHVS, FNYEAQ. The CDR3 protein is CASSLAGLGDYGYTF. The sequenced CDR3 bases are TGTGCCAGCAGCTTAGCGGGGTTAGGGGACTATGGC.

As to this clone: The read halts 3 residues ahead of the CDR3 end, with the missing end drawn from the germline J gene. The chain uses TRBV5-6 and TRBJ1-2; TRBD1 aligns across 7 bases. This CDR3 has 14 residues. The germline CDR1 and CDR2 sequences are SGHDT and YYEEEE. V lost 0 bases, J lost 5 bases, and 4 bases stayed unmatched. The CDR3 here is CASSLGDSPYGYTF. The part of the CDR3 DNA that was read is TGTGCCAGCAGCTTGGGGGACAGCCCTTATGGC. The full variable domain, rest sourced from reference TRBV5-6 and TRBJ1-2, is DAGVTQSPTHLIKTRGQQVTLRCSPKSGHDTVSWYQQALGQGPQFIFQYYEEEERQRGNFPDRFSGHQFPNYSSELNVNALLLGDSALYLCASSLGDSPYGYTFGSGTRLTVV.

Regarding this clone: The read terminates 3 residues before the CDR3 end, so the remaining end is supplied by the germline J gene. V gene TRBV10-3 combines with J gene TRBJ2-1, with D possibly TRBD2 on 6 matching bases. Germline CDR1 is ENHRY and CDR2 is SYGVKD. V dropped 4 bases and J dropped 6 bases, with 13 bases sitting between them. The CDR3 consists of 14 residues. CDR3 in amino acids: CAISAGDATNEQFF. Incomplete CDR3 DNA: TGTGCCATCAGTGCGGGGGACGCCACCAATGAG.

The CDR3 is CASSWGDSWVYGYTF. CDR3 bases read: TGTGCCAGCAGCTGGGGGGACAGTTGGGTCTATGGC. This sequence joins TRBV5-6 and TRBJ1-2, with 7 nucleotides matching TRBD1. The CDR3 extends 3 residues past the end of the read, so its final part is completed from the germline J gene. The V gene end was trimmed by 3 bases and the J gene end by 4 bases; junction bases not matched to a gene: 9. The CDR3 has 15 amino acids. Germline V CDR1 and CDR2: SGHDT, YYEEEE.

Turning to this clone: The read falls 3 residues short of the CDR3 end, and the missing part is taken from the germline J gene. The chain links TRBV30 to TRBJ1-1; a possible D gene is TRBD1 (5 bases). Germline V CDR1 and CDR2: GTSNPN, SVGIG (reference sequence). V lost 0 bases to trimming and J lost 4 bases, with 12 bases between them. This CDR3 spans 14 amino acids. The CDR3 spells CAWSVRSRGTEAFF. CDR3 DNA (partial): TGTGCCTGGAGTGTACGATCGAGGGGCACTGAA.

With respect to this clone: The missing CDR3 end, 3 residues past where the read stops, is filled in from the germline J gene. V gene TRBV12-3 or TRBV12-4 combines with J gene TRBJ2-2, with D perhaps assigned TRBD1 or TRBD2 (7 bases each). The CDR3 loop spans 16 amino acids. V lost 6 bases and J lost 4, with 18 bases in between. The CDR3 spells CASRPGRGLSTGELFF. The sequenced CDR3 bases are TGTGCCAGCAGACCGGGGAGGGGGCTTAGCACCGGGGAG.

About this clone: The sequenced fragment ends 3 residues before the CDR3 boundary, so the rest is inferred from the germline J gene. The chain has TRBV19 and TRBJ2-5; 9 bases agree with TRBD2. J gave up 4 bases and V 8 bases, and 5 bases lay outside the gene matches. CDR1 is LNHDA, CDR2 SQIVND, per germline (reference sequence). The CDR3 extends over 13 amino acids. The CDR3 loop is CASQLAGAETQYF. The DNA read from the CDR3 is TGTGCCAGTCAGTTAGCGGGAGCAGAGACC.

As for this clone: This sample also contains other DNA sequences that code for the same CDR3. The CDR3 bases that were read are TGCAGTGCCGCCGGGGACTCCGGGATCCGGGCC. This translates into CSAAGDSGIRA. The full CDR3 protein reads CSAAGDSGIRAIYF. This chain links TRBV20-1 with TRBJ1-3; a weak D match, TRBD1 (5 bases). The read halts 3 residues ahead of the CDR3 end, with the missing end drawn from the germline J gene. Germline CDR1 reads DFQATT; CDR2 reads SNEGSKA (reference sequence). There are 14 residues in the CDR3.

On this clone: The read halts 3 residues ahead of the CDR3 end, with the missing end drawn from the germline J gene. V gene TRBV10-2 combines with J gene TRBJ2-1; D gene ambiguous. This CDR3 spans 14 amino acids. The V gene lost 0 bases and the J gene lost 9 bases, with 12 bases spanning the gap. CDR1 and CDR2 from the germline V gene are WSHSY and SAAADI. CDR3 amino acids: CASSESTEALEQFF. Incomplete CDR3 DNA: TGCGCCAGCAGTGAGTCGACTGAGGCACTTGAG.

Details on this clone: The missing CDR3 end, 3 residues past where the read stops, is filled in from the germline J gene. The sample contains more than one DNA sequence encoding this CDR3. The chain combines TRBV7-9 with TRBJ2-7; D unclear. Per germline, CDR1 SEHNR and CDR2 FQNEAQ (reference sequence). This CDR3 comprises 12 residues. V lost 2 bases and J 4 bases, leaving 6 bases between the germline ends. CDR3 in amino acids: CASSLRSYEQYF. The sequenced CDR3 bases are TGTGCCAGCAGCTTACGGTCTTACGAG. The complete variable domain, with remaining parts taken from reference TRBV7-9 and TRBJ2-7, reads DTGVSQNPRHKITKRGQNVTFRCDPISEHNRLYWYRQTLGQGPEFLTYFQNEAQLEKSRLLSDRFSAERPKGSFSTLEIQRTEQGDSAMYLCASSLRSYEQYFGPGTRLTVT.

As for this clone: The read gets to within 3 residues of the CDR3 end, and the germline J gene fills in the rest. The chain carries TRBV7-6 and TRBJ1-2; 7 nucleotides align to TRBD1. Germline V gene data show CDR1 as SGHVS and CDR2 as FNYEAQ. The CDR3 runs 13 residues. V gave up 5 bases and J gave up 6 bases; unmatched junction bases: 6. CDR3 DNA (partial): TGTGCCAGCAGCCAGGGGGGTCTACATGGC. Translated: CASSQGGLHG. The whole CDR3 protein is CASSQGGLHGYTF. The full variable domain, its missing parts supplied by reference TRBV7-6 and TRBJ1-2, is GAGVSQSPRYKVTKRGQDVALRCDPISGHVSLYWYRQALGQGPEFLTYFNYEAQQDKSGLPNDRFSAERPEGSISTLTIQRTEQRDSAMYRCASSQGGLHGYTFGSGTRLTVV.

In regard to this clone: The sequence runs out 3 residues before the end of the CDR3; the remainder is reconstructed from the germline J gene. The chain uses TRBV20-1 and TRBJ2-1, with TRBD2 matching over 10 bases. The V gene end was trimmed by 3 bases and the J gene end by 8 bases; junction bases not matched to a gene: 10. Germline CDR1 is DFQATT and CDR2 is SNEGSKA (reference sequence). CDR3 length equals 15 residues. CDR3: CSASGVAGGVDEQFF. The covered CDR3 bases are TGCAGTGCTAGCGGGGTAGCGGGGGGTGTCGATGAG.

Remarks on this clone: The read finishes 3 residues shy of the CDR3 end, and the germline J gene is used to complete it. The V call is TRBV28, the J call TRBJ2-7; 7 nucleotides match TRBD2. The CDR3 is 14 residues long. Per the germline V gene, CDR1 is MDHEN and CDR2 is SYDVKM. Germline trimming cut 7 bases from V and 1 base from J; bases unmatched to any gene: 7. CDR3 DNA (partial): TGTGCCAGCAAGCGGGACCGACGTTCCTACGAG. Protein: CASKRDRRSYE. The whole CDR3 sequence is CASKRDRRSYEQYF.

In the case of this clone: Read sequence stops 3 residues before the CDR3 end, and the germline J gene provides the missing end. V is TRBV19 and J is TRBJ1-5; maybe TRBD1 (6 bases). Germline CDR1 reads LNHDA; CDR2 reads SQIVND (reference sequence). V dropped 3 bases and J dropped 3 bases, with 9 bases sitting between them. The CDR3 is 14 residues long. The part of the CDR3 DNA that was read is TGTGCCAGTAGTATCCGACAGGCCAATCAGCCC. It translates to CASSIRQANQP. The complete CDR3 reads CASSIRQANQPQHF.

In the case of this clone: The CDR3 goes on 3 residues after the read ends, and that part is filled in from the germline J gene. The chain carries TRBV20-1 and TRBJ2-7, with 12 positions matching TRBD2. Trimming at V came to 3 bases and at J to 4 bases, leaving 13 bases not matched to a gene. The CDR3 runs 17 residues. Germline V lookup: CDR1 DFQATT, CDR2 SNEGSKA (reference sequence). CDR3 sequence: CSASPDAASGRVYEQYF. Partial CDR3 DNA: TGCAGTGCTAGCCCCGATGCGGCTAGCGGGAGGGTGTACGAG.

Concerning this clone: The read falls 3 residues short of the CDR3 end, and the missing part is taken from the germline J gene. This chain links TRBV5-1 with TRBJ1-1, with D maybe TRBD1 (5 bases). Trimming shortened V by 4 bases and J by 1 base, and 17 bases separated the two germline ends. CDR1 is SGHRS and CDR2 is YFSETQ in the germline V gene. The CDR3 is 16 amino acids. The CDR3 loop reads CASSLGHKGGNTEAFF. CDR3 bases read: TGCGCCAGCAGCCTCGGACATAAGGGAGGGAACACTGAA.

The CDR3 loop is CASSSRGQSSPLFF. The part of the CDR3 DNA that was read is TGTGCCAGCAGCTCCCGAGGACAGAGCTCACCG. The chain couples TRBV7-2 to TRBJ2-2; TRBD1 is a possible D gene (6 bases). The read terminates 3 residues ahead of where the CDR3 ends, so the germline J gene completes it. CDR1 and CDR2 (germline): SGHTA, FQGNSA. CDR3 size: 14 residues.

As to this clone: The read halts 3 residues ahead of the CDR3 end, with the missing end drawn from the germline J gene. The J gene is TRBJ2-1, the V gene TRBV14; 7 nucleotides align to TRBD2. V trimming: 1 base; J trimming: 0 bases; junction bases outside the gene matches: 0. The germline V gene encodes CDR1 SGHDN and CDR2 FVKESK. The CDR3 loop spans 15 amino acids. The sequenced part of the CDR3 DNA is TGTGCCAGCAGCCAAGGGGACTACTCCTACAATGAG. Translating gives CASSQGDYSYNE. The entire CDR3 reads CASSQGDYSYNEQFF.

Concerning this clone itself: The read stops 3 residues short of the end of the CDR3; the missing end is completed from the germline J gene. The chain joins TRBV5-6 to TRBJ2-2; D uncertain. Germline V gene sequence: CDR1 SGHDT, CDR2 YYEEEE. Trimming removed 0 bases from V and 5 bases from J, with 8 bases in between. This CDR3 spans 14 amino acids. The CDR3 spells CASSLVYNTGELFF. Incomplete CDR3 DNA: TGTGCCAGCAGCTTGGTCTATAATACCGGGGAG.